This T cell receptor (beta chain) appears in the sequencing data of a study of cytomegalovirus exposure and HLA in healthy donors. Germline V gene sequence: CDR1 SGHNT, CDR2 YYREEE (reference sequence). V was clipped by 0 bases and J by 7 bases; unmatched bases: 4. This CDR3 has 15 amino acids. This PCR relied on a set of 60 Vbeta primers and 13 Jbeta primers. The protocol was immunoSEQ multiplex PCR, while the TCRdb copy is restricted to in-frame clones and leaves out a portion. This sample yields roughly 180,000 clones, of which about 86% are seen a single time; about 2% belongs to the top ten. Input material: PBMCs. The origin of this receptor is a woman under 30 in good health and CMV-seropositive. The chain carries TRBV5-4 and TRBJ2-3, with TRBD2 matching over 11 bases. CDR3 nucleotide sequence: TGTGCCAGCAGCTTGGTAGCTAGCGGGGGGAATACGCAGTATTTT. Translated, it gives CASSLVASGGNTQYF.